This T cell receptor beta chain was found in a study of CD4 T cells in relation to SARS-CoV-2 and coronaviruses. Across the whole study: TCR beta CDR3s were sequenced after roughly ten-day antigen culture of PBMCs. No peptide or an HIV-1 Nef peptide pool served as negative control.

The trim removed 1 base at V and 0 bases at J, leaving 3 bases unmatched. CDR3 length equals 15 residues. Looked up from germline, CDR1 is KGHSH and CDR2 is LQKENI. CD4+ T cells from unexposed donors were obtained before the COVID-19 pandemic (2011-2018). CD4+ T cells were isolated from the cells after around 9 days of culture. Cells permitting, SARS-CoV-2 S/N and four cold-coronavirus spikes were tested on unexposed-donor CD4+ T cells. This table comes from immunoSEQ multiplex PCR, and its TCRdb copy is limited to in-frame clones, with some not included. The data contain roughly 14,000 clones, roughly 78% of them seen just once; the ten biggest clones take up roughly a sixth. A note on this clone: No antigen is known for it.

The receptor comes from a human donor in good health. This chain links TRBV18 with TRBJ2-7; TRBD2 matches at 7 bases. The specimen sequenced was CD4+ T cells from PBMCs, cultured in vitro. CDR3 DNA sequence: TGTGCCAGCTCACCACTAGGGGAGGGCTCCTACGAGCAGTACTTC. Translation gives CASSPLGEGSYEQYF.